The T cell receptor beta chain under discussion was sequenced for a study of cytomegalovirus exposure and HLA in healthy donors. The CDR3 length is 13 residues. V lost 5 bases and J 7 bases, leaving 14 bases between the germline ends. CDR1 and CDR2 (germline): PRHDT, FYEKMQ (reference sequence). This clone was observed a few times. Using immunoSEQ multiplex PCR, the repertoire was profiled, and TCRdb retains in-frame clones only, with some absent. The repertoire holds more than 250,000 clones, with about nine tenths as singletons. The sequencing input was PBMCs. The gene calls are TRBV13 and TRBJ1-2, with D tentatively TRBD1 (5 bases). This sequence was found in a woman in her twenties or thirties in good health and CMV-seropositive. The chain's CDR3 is CASSLQGFGGYTF. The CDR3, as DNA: TGTGCCAGCAGCCTGCAGGGTTTTGGTGGCTACACCTTC.